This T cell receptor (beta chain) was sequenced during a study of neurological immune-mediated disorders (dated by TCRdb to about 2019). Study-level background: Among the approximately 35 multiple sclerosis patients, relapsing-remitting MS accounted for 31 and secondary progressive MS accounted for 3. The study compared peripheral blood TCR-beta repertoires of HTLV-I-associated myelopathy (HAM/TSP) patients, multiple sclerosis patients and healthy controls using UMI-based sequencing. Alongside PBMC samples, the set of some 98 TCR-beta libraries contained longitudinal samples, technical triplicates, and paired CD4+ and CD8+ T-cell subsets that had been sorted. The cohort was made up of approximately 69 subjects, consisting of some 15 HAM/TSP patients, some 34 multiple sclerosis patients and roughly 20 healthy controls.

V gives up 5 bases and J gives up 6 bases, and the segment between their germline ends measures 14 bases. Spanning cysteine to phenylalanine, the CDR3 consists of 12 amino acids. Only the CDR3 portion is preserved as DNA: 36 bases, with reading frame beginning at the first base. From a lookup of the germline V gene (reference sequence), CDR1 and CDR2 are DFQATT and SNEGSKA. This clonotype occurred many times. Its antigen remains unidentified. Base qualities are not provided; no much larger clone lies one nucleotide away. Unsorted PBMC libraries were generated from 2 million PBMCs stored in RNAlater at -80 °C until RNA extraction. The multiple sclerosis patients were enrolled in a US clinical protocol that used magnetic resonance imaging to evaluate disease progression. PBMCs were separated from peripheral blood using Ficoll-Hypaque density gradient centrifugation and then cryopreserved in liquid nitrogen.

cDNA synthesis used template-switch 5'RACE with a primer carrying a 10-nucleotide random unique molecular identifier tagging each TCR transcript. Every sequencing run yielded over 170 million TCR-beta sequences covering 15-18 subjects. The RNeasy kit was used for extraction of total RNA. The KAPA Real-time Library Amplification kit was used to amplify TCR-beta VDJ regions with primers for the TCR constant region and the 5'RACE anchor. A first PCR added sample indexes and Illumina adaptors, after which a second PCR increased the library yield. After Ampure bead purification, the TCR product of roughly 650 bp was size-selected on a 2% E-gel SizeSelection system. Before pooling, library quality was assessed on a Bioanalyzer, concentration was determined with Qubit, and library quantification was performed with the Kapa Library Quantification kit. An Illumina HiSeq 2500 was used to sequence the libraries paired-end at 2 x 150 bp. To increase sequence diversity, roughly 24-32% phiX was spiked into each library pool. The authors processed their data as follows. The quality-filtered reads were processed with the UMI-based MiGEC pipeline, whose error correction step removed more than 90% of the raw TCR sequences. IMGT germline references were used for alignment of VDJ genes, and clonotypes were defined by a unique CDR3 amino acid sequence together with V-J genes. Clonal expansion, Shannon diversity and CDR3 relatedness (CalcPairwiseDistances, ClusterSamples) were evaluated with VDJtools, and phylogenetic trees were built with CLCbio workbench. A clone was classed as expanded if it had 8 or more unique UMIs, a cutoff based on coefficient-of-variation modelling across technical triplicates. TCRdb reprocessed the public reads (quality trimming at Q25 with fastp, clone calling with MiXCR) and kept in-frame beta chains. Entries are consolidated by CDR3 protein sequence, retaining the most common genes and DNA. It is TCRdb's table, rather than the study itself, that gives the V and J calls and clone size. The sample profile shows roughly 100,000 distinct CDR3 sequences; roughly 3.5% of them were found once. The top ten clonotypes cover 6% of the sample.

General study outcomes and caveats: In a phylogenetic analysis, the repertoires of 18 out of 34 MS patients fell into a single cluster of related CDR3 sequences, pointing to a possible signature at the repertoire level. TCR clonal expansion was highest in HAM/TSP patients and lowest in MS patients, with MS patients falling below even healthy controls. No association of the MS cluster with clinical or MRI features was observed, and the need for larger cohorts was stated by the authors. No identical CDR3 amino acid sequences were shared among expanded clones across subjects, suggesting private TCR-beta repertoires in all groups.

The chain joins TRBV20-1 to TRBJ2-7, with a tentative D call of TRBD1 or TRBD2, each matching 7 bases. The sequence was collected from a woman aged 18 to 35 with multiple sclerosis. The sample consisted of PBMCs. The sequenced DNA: TGCAGTGCTGCCCAGGGGGGGGGCGAGCAGTACTTC. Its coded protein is CSAAQGGGEQYF.